This TCR beta chain was captured in a study of blood T cell repertoires in COVID-19. Authors' processing steps: Reference gene primer amplification in the assay estimated nucleated cell counts. The method was immunoSEQ multiplex PCR; TCRdb's version includes in-frame clones alone and lacks a portion of them. V, J and clone size were drawn from that table, and D and trimming were deduced from the DNA. The data hold 25,000 to 35,000 clones, with roughly 86% observed a single time. V shed 10 bases and J 5 bases; nucleotides not matched to a gene: 5. The CDR3 has 13 amino acids. Germline-derived CDR1 and CDR2 are ENHRY and SYGVKD.

V usage is TRBV10-3 and J usage is TRBJ2-3; 11 nucleotides align to TRBD1. The TCR originated in a human donor in a cohort sampled during active COVID-19. The donor label of this sample is uncertain. What was sequenced was peripheral blood. CDR3 DNA: TGTGCCACCTCCGGGACAGGGGGAGATACGCAGTATTTT. Its protein is CATSGTGGDTQYF.